This paragraph covers one T cell receptor beta chain sequence. The sample comes from a study of blood T cell repertoires in COVID-19. Study-level background: Sample material is recorded as cDNA or gDNA derived from T cells, B-cell-depleted T cells, or PBMCs.

Per the study methods: Reference gene primer amplification yielded estimated nucleated cell counts. This table comes from immunoSEQ multiplex PCR, and its TCRdb copy is limited to in-frame clones, with some not included. The V and J calls and clone size are taken from that table; D and trimming were inferred from the DNA. The sample holds roughly 100,000 clones, 82% seen once. Germline lookup yields CDR1 LGHDT and CDR2 YNNKEL (reference sequence). V shed 0 bases and J shed 7 bases, with 7 bases lying between them. The length of the CDR3 is 13 residues. The sample comprised peripheral blood. V usage is TRBV3-1 (or the pseudogene TRBV3-2) and J usage is TRBJ2-1; no firm D call. The origin of this receptor is a man aged 80 or over with acute or convalescent COVID-19. Here the CDR3 reads CASSQDARNEQFF. Written as DNA, the CDR3 is TGTGCCAGCAGCCAAGATGCGAGGAATGAGCAGTTCTTC.